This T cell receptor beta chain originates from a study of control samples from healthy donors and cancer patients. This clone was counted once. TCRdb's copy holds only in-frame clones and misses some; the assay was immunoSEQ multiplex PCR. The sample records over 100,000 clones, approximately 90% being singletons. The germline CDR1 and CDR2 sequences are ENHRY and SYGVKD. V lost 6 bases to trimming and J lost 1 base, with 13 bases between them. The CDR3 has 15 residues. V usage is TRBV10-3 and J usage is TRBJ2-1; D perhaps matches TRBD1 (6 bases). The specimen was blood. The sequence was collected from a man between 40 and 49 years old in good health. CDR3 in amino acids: CAISRGMNSYNEQFF. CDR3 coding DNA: TGTGCCATCAGCAGGGGAATGAATTCCTACAATGAGCAGTTCTTC.